Listed below are T cell receptor beta chains from one sample, sequenced in a study of cytomegalovirus exposure and HLA in healthy donors. Produced via immunoSEQ multiplex PCR; TCRdb's table is partial and in-frame only. The record lists 41,000 or so clones, of which the ten most abundant hold 6.2%. The sequenced material came from PBMCs. These receptors originate from a man younger than 45 in good health and CMV-seronegative. Both conserved end residues are part of each CDR3. The D gene is left open where the match is weak.

v_gene	len	j_gene	d_gene	CDR3aa	CDR3nt
TRBV4-3	15	TRBJ2-2	.	CASSQDNAYTGELFF	TGCGCCAGCAGCCAAGATAATGCGTACACCGGGGAGCTGTTTTTT
TRBV27	14	TRBJ1-1	.	CASSPGGGGTEAFF	TGTGCCAGCAGCCCCGGGGGGGGCGGCACTGAAGCTTTCTTT
TRBV28	13	TRBJ1-4	.	CASSSPGAEKLFF	TGTGCCAGCAGTTCTCCAGGGGCCGAAAAACTGTTTTTT
TRBV5-4	14	TRBJ2-7	.	CASSLGGRAYEQYF	TGTGCCAGCAGCTTGGGGGGGCGGGCCTACGAGCAGTACTTC
TRBV5-1	14	TRBJ1-1	.	CASSRTAGGNEAFF	TGCGCCAGCAGCCGGACAGCCGGAGGTAATGAAGCTTTCTTT
TRBV4-3	15	TRBJ1-2	.	CASSRDWTEDYGYTF	TGCGCCAGCAGCCGAGATTGGACGGAGGACTATGGCTACACCTTC
TRBV4-1	12	TRBJ2-5	.	CASGAQGETQYF	TGCGCCAGCGGGGCCCAGGGAGAGACCCAGTACTTC
TRBV5-1	15	TRBJ1-2	.	CASSEALGQTYGYTF	TGCGCCAGCAGCGAGGCCCTAGGACAGACCTATGGCTACACCTTC
TRBV5-1	17	TRBJ1-3	TRBD1	CASSPGQGANSGNTIYF	TGCGCCAGCAGCCCCGGACAGGGGGCTAACTCTGGAAACACCATATATTTT
TRBV6-5	14	TRBJ1-1	.	CASSYSGRATEAFF	TGTGCCAGCAGTTACTCGGGGAGGGCCACTGAAGCTTTCTTT
TRBV2	13	TRBJ2-5	.	CASRGDNLETQYF	TGTGCCAGCAGGGGGGACAACTTGGAGACCCAGTACTTC
TRBV7-9	15	TRBJ2-1	.	CASSPLGGAADEQFF	TGTGCCAGCAGCCCCTTGGGGGGGGCGGCGGATGAGCAGTTCTTC
TRBV9	14	TRBJ2-7	.	CASSTSGSRYEQYF	TGTGCCAGCAGTACATCAGGCAGCCGCTACGAGCAGTACTTC
TRBV4-3	15	TRBJ2-7	TRBD1	CASSQGQGAAYEQYF	TGCGCCAGCAGCCAAGGACAGGGGGCGGCCTACGAGCAGTACTTC
TRBV4-2	16	TRBJ1-1	TRBD1	CASSQVTGGRNTEAFF	TGTGCCAGCAGCCAAGTGACAGGGGGAAGGAACACTGAAGCTTTCTTT
TRBV18	13	TRBJ2-7	.	CASSYGTAPEQYF	TGTGCCAGCTCTTACGGGACTGCCCCCGAGCAGTACTTC
TRBV4-1	16	TRBJ1-1	.	CASSQDGPPEDTEAFF	TGCGCCAGCAGCCAAGATGGGCCCCCGGAGGACACTGAAGCTTTCTTT
TRBV5-6	19	TRBJ2-3	TRBD2	CASSFFFTSGGYSTDTQYF	TGTGCCAGCAGCTTCTTCTTTACTAGCGGGGGGTATAGCACAGATACGCAGTATTTT
TRBV6-6	13	TRBJ2-7	.	CASSTLGGYEQYF	TGTGCCAGCAGCACACTAGGAGGGTACGAGCAGTACTTC
TRBV6-1	15	TRBJ2-1	TRBD2	CASTSSGGTYNEQFF	TGTGCCAGCACGAGCAGCGGGGGAACCTACAATGAGCAGTTCTTC
TRBV6-5	13	TRBJ1-5	TRBD1	CATSVGRGQPQHF	TGTGCCACGAGCGTGGGCAGGGGGCAGCCCCAGCATTTT
TRBV5-4	14	TRBJ2-7	TRBD2	CASGTGLDLYEQYF	TGTGCCAGCGGAACGGGACTAGATCTCTACGAGCAGTACTTC
TRBV2	15	TRBJ2-2	TRBD2	CASSGSGTSTGELFF	TGTGCCAGCAGCGGCAGCGGGACGAGCACCGGGGAGCTGTTTTTT
TRBV7-6	16	TRBJ2-7	.	CASSPGLGYRAYEQYF	TGTGCCAGCAGCCCAGGGTTAGGGTATCGAGCCTACGAGCAGTACTTC
TRBV6-1	15	TRBJ2-3	TRBD1	CASSDSGQVTDTQYF	TGTGCCAGCAGTGATTCGGGACAGGTCACAGATACGCAGTATTTT
TRBV5-8	14	TRBJ1-5	TRBD1	CASSSAQGNQPQHF	TGTGCCAGCAGCTCCGCACAGGGGAATCAGCCCCAGCATTTT
TRBV7-2	15	TRBJ2-7	.	CASSPYVGADYEQYF	TGTGCCAGCAGCCCCTATGTAGGGGCGGACTACGAGCAGTACTTC
TRBV6-4	15	TRBJ2-3	TRBD2	CASSGVAGKQDTQYF	TGTGCCAGCAGTGGGGTAGCGGGAAAACAAGATACGCAGTATTTT
TRBV18	13	TRBJ1-1	.	CASSLIDSVEAFF	TGTGCCAGCTCACTAATAGACAGCGTGGAAGCTTTCTTT
TRBV9	15	TRBJ1-1	.	CASSVSPGQSTEAFF	TGTGCCAGCAGCGTATCCCCAGGGCAGTCCACTGAAGCTTTCTTT
TRBV5-4	15	TRBJ1-4	TRBD1	CASSFDRGANEKLFF	TGTGCCAGCAGCTTCGACAGGGGGGCTAATGAAAAACTGTTTTTT
TRBV19	15	TRBJ2-4	TRBD1	CASSTGDRVGNIQYF	TGTGCCAGTAGTACGGGGGACAGGGTTGGAAACATTCAGTACTTC
TRBV6-5	15	TRBJ2-2	.	CASSYSRGLSGELFF	TGTGCCAGCAGTTACTCGAGGGGGTTGTCCGGGGAGCTGTTTTTT
TRBV4-1	15	TRBJ2-7	.	CASSQGAGVGYEQYF	TGCGCCAGCAGCCAAGGTGCTGGAGTAGGCTACGAGCAGTACTTC
TRBV30	15	TRBJ2-7	.	CAWSGWYRATKEQYF	TGTGCCTGGAGTGGATGGTACAGGGCGACGAAGGAGCAGTACTTC
TRBV7-7	15	TRBJ2-1	.	CASSLGRGVYNEQFF	TGTGCTAGCAGCTTGGGGAGGGGGGTCTACAATGAGCAGTTCTTC
TRBV6-5	14	TRBJ2-3	.	CASSYGEGADTQYF	TGTGCCAGCAGTTACGGGGAGGGGGCAGATACGCAGTATTTT
TRBV5-8	19	TRBJ2-2	.	CASSSLTAQGTDFTGELFF	TGTGCCAGCAGCTCTTTGACCGCACAGGGCACAGATTTTACCGGGGAGCTGTTTTTT
TRBV4-3	16	TRBJ2-1	TRBD2	CASSQGTSGGGNEQFF	TGCGCCAGCAGCCAAGGGACTAGCGGGGGGGGAAATGAGCAGTTCTTC
TRBV14	18	TRBJ1-2	.	CASSQDLRGGYYNYGYTF	TGTGCCAGCAGCCAAGATCTAAGAGGAGGTTACTATAACTATGGCTACACCTTC